The 24 T cell receptor beta chains given below trace back to one sample, sequenced in a study of blood T cell repertoires in COVID-19 (dated by TCRdb to 2018 to 2020). Receptors were amplified or captured by the immunoSEQ multiplex PCR assay. The table was pulled from immuneACCESS by TCRdb, which kept in-frame rearrangements only. Such tables lose some clones; where checked, under half of the loss comes from unresolved V genes, and the rest has no known cause. Present in this sample are 60,000 or so clones, 88% of which were seen just once. 4% to 5.5% of the sample comes from the top ten. The sample comprised peripheral blood. All receptors come from a man aged 60 to 69 with acute or convalescent COVID-19.

The rearrangement uses TRBV3-1 (or the pseudogene TRBV3-2) and TRBJ1-4, with D possibly matching TRBD1 (5 bases). The CDR3 is made up of 13 amino acids. The germline CDR1 and CDR2 sequences are LGHDT and YNNKEL (reference sequence). V was cut by 4 bases and J by 7 bases, with 10 bases left in between. CDR3 sequence: CASSPRGGEKLFF. The CDR3 region has the DNA TGTGCCAGCAGCCCCCGGGGGGGTGAAAAACTGTTTTTT.

The chain couples TRBV7-3 to TRBJ1-2; D is unresolved. Germline V CDR1 and CDR2: SGHTA, FQGTGA. This CDR3 contains 13 residues. V lost 1 base and J lost 6, with 9 bases in between. The CDR3 DNA is TGTGCCAGCAGCTTAATCGGAGGGAATGGCTACACCTTC. Protein: CASSLIGGNGYTF.

This rearrangement joins TRBV7-3 to TRBJ2-3; 13 bases map to TRBD2. CDR3 size: 17 residues. CDR1 is SGHTA and CDR2 is FQGTGA in the germline V gene. The junction had 5 bases not matched to a gene; V was cut back by 2 bases and J by 3 bases. The CDR3 is CASSLFGLAGETDTQYF. The CDR3 bases are TGTGCCAGCAGCTTATTCGGACTAGCGGGAGAGACAGATACGCAGTATTTT.

The rearrangement links TRBV18 to TRBJ1-3; perhaps TRBD1 as D (5 bases). Germline assignment: CDR1 KGHSH and CDR2 LQKENI. V dropped 3 bases and J dropped 0 bases, with 9 bases sitting between them. The CDR3 covers 15 residues. The CDR3 coding sequence is TGTGCCAGCTCACCGAGGCAGGGCTCTGGAAACACCATATATTTT. The encoded protein is CASSPRQGSGNTIYF.

This clone showed up just once. The V and J genes are TRBV5-1 and TRBJ1-2; the D is unclear. This CDR3 comprises 15 residues. Deletions cut 4 bases from V and 3 bases from J, with 16 bases between. Germline-derived CDR1 and CDR2 are SGHRS and YFSETQ. The CDR3 DNA follows: TGCGCCAGCAGCCCGGACGAGGGAGATTACTATGGCTACACCTTC. Protein sequence: CASSPDEGDYYGYTF.

This rearrangement joins TRBV7-3 to TRBJ2-2; the D is unclear. The CDR3 covers 14 residues. V was cut by 2 bases and J by 0 bases, with 4 bases left in between. Germline assignment: CDR1 SGHTA and CDR2 FQGTGA. CDR3 bases: TGTGCCAGCAGCTTACTAGCGAACACCGGGGAGCTGTTTTTT. As protein: CASSLLANTGELFF.

CDR3 in amino acids: CASSPGTSGRSNEQFF. As DNA, the CDR3 is TGTGCCAGCTCACCAGGGACTAGCGGGAGGAGTAATGAGCAGTTCTTC. The chain combines TRBV18 with TRBJ2-1, with TRBD2 identical over 15 bases. The ends lost 2 bases at V and 7 bases at J; junction bases unmatched: 3. The CDR3 has 16 amino acids. Germline CDR1 and CDR2: KGHSH and LQKENI.

V gene TRBV11-2 combines with J gene TRBJ1-1, with D maybe TRBD1 (5 bases). CDR1 and CDR2 from the germline V gene are SGHAT and FQNNGV. Deletions cut 1 base from V and 10 bases from J, with 13 bases between. This CDR3 region has 13 residues. The CDR3 spells CASSLGGRERAFF. CDR3 in DNA: TGTGCCAGCAGCTTAGGTGGCAGGGAAAGAGCTTTCTTT.

This sequence joins TRBV5-5 and TRBJ2-7; 9 bases are shared with TRBD1. Germline V lookup: CDR1 SGHKS, CDR2 YYEKEE (reference sequence). The CDR3 contains 16 residues. V trimming: 5 bases; J trimming: 2 bases; junction bases outside the gene matches: 11. CDR3 residues: CASSIDPGQGTYEQYF. The CDR3 nucleotides are TGTGCCAGCAGTATAGACCCGGGACAGGGCACCTACGAGCAGTACTTC.

The genes are TRBV5-1 and TRBJ2-7, with 8 positions matching TRBD2. CDR3 size: 14 residues. Germline V gene data show CDR1 as SGHRS and CDR2 as YFSETQ. Trimming removed 2 bases from V and 2 bases from J; junction bases left unmatched: 3. CDR3 sequence reads: CASSFGAGAYEQYF. DNA of the CDR3: TGCGCCAGCAGCTTCGGAGCGGGGGCCTACGAGCAGTACTTC.

V usage is TRBV11-2 and J usage is TRBJ2-1, with 9 nucleotides matching TRBD2. This CDR3 region has 13 residues. Germline loops: CDR1 SGHAT, CDR2 FQNNGV. V dropped 6 bases and J dropped 9; count of bases not matched to a gene: 6. DNA of the CDR3: TGTGCCAGCAGAACGACTAGCGGTAGTGAGCAGTTCTTC. Residues: CASRTTSGSEQFF.

V is TRBV2 and J is TRBJ1-1, with 8 nucleotides matching TRBD1. Germline V CDR1 and CDR2: SNHLY, FYNNEI. V gave up 6 bases and J gave up 4 bases; unmatched junction bases: 10. The CDR3 runs to 15 residues. DNA of the CDR3: TGTGCCAGCAGCGCAACCGACAGGGGCGGCACTGAAGCTTTCTTT. It codes for CASSATDRGGTEAFF.

This rearrangement joins TRBV4-2 to TRBJ2-7; 8 nucleotides line up with TRBD1. The J segment lost 5 bases and the V segment lost 0 bases, leaving 9 bases of the junction unmatched. The CDR3 length is 16 residues. The germline V gene has CDR1 LGHNA and CDR2 YNFKEQ. The CDR3 region is CASSQDVAGGFNEQYF. In DNA, the CDR3 is TGTGCCAGCAGCCAAGATGTGGCAGGGGGCTTCAACGAGCAGTACTTC.

This clone has a single count. The J gene is TRBJ2-2, the V gene TRBV3-1 (or the pseudogene TRBV3-2); D is unresolved. CDR1 and CDR2 from the germline V gene are LGHDT and YNNKEL (reference sequence). This CDR3 has 14 amino acids. V was cut by 4 bases and J by 6 bases, with 12 bases left in between. The CDR3 here is CASSPRSSAGELFF. The CDR3 bases are TGTGCCAGCAGCCCGCGAAGTAGTGCCGGGGAGCTGTTTTTT.

The chain recombines TRBV28 with TRBJ1-2; TRBD1 might be the D (6 bases). The V gene's germline CDR1 is MDHEN and CDR2 SYDVKM. There are 13 residues in the CDR3. Trimming removed 6 bases at V and 7 bases at J, with 15 bases between. The CDR3 here is CASSKTGYRGYTF. The CDR3 coding sequence is TGTGCCAGCAGCAAAACAGGGTATCGTGGCTACACCTTC.

The chain carries TRBV5-5 and TRBJ2-1; 13 nucleotides align to TRBD2. V was clipped by 3 bases and J by 8 bases; unmatched bases: 8. Germline CDR1 and CDR2: SGHKS and YYEKEE (reference sequence). The CDR3 length is 16 residues. The CDR3 DNA sequence: TGTGCCAGCAGCTCCGGACTAGCGGGAGTGTTCGATGAGCAGTTCTTC. It codes for CASSSGLAGVFDEQFF.

This chain connects TRBV19 to TRBJ1-5, with D tentatively TRBD1 (6 bases). Germline V gene lookup returns CDR1 LNHDA and CDR2 SQIVND (reference sequence). The germline V and J ends were trimmed by 8 bases and 4 bases, with 9 bases remaining between them. There are 12 residues in the CDR3. CDR3 protein: CASRQGNQPQHF. The CDR3 bases are TGTGCCAGTCGTCAGGGGAATCAGCCCCAGCATTTT. Full variable domain (rest looked up from reference TRBV19 and TRBJ1-5): DGGITQSPKYLFRKEGQNVTLSCEQNLNHDAMYWYRQDPGQGLRLIYYSQIVNDFQKGDIAEGYSVSREKKESFPLTVTSAQKNPTAFYLCASRQGNQPQHFGDGTRLSIL.

The chain links TRBV7-8 to TRBJ1-2; maybe TRBD1 (5 bases). The germline V and J ends were trimmed by 4 bases and 4 bases, with 19 bases remaining between them. The CDR3 has 16 residues. Germline CDR1 SGHVS, CDR2 FQNEAQ. The CDR3 bases are TGTGCCAGCAGCTCCCCGGGGGTGGGGCGTAGCTATGGCTACACCTTC. Translating it yields CASSSPGVGRSYGYTF.

The V call is TRBV3-1 (or the pseudogene TRBV3-2), the J call TRBJ1-1, with D hard to call. V was cut by 3 bases and J by 0 bases, with 14 bases left in between. Germline CDR1 is LGHDT and CDR2 is YNNKEL (reference sequence). This CDR3 region has 16 residues. CDR3: CASSQDGRYLNTEAFF. CDR3 nucleotide sequence: TGTGCCAGCAGCCAGGACGGGAGATATCTGAACACTGAAGCTTTCTTT.

V usage is TRBV3-1 (or the pseudogene TRBV3-2) and J usage is TRBJ1-1; no clear D gene. Trimming removed 4 bases from V and 7 bases from J, with 13 bases in between. Germline V gene sequence: CDR1 LGHDT, CDR2 YNNKEL (reference sequence). CDR3 length: 13 amino acids. The CDR3: CASSPRRYSEAFF. The CDR3 DNA follows: TGTGCCAGCAGCCCACGTAGGTACAGTGAAGCTTTCTTT.

The rearrangement joins TRBV9 to TRBJ1-1; weak D call: TRBD1 (5 bases). The V gene lost 2 bases and the J gene lost 0 bases, with 8 bases spanning the gap. The CDR3 runs to 14 residues. Germline CDR1 SGDLS, CDR2 YYNGEE. The CDR3 loop reads CASSVSGLNTEAFF. In DNA, the CDR3 is TGTGCCAGCAGCGTTTCAGGGTTGAACACTGAAGCTTTCTTT.

CDR3 nucleotide sequence: TGCGCCAGCAGCTTAAGCGGCCAGATCGCTGGAAACACCATATATTTT. Translation: CASSLSGQIAGNTIYF. The chain recombines TRBV5-1 with TRBJ1-3; D is unresolved. This CDR3 has 16 amino acids. Looked up from germline, CDR1 is SGHRS and CDR2 is YFSETQ. Trimming pared 2 bases from V and 2 bases from J, leaving 14 bases between.

Only one count was recorded for this clone. The chain carries TRBV10-3 and TRBJ2-5; TRBD2 matches 7 bases. This CDR3 has 14 residues. Looked up from germline, CDR1 is ENHRY and CDR2 is SYGVKD. V lost 11 bases to trimming and J lost 4 bases; unmatched junction nucleotides: 13. The CDR3 region has the DNA TGTGCCGCTAAGGAGGGTCGCGGGGGAGAGACCCAGTACTTC. It is translated as CAAKEGRGGETQYF.

The chain employs TRBV19 and TRBJ1-2, with 7 positions matching TRBD1. V trimming: 7 bases; J trimming: 4 bases; junction bases outside the gene matches: 6. There are 13 residues in the CDR3. CDR1 is LNHDA and CDR2 is SQIVND in the germline V gene (reference sequence). The CDR3 DNA is TGTGCCAGTAATGACAGGGTGGGCTATGGCTACACCTTC. Protein sequence: CASNDRVGYGYTF.